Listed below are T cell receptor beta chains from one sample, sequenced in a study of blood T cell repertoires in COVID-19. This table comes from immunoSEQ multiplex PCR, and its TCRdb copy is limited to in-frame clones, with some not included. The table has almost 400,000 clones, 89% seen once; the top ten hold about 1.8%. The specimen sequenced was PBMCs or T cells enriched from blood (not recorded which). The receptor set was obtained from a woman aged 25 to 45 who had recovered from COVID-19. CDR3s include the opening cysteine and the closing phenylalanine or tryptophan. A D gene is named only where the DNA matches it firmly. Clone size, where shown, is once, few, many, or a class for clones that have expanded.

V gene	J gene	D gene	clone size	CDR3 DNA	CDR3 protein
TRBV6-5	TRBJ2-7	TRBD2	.	TGTGCCATCAACATACTAGCGGGAACATACGAGCAGTACTTC	CAINILAGTYEQYF
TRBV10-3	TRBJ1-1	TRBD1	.	TGTGCCATCCGCCGGGACAGGGACCACATGAACACTGAAGCTTTCTTT	CAIRRDRDHMNTEAFF
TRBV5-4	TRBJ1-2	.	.	TGTGCCAGCAGCTCAGGGGACTATGGCTACACCTTC	CASSSGDYGYTF
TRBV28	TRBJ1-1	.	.	TGTGCCAGCAGCCCTAGGGGTTCTCCGGACTATACTAATGAAGCTTTCTTT	CASSPRGSPDYTNEAFF
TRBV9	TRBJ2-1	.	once	TGTGCCAGCAGCGTAGGCGCAGGTTATGAGCAGTTCTTC	CASSVGAGYEQFF
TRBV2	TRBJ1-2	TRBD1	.	TGTGCCAGCAGTGAAGCTGGACAGGCGTATGGCTACACCTTC	CASSEAGQAYGYTF
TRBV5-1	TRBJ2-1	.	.	TGCGCCAGCAGCTTGGGCAGGGATTACAATGAGCAGTTCTTC	CASSLGRDYNEQFF
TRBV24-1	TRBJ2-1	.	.	TGTGCCACCAGTGATTCGGGCGGAGGGAACAATGAGCAGTTCTTC	CATSDSGGGNNEQFF
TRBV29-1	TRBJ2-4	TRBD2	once	TGCAGCGTTGGAGTAGCGGGAGTGAACATTCAGTACTTC	CSVGVAGVNIQYF
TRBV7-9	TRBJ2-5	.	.	TGTGCCAGCAGCTCGGAAGAGACCCAGTACTTC	CASSSEETQYF
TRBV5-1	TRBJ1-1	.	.	TGCGCCAGCAGCCCTGGGGCAGGGGATGCAGCTTTCTTT	CASSPGAGDAAFF
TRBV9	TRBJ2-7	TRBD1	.	TGTGCCAGCAGCGTAGAACAGGGGTTCGAGCAGTACTTC	CASSVEQGFEQYF
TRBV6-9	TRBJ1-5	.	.	TGTGCCAGCAGTTATTCGGAGGGGACGCCTCAGCCCCAGCATTTT	CASSYSEGTPQPQHF
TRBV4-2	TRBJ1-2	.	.	TGTGCCAGCAGGGGCGGGGGGGGAGACTATGGCTACACCTTC	CASRGGGGDYGYTF
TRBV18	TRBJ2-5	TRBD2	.	TGTGCCAGCTCTGGGGGGGAGCAAGAGACCCAGTACTTC	CASSGGEQETQYF
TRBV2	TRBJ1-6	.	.	TGTGCCAGCAGTGAATCGCGAAAGAATTCACCCCTCCACTTT	CASSESRKNSPLHF
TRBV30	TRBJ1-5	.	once	TGTGCCTGGAGTGGTGCAGGGCGGCAGCCCCAGCATTTT	CAWSGAGRQPQHF
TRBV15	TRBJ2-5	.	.	TGTGCCACCAGCAGAGAACCCAGCGGCAAAGAGACCCAGTACTTC	CATSREPSGKETQYF
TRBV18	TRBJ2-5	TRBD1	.	TGTGCCAGCTCACCGACAGGGCGGCAAGAGACCCAGTACTTC	CASSPTGRQETQYF
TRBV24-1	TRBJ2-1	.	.	TGTGCCACCAGTGATTTCACTAGCACGGGTAACAATGAGCAGTTCTTC	CATSDFTSTGNNEQFF
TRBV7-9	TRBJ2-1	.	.	TGTGCCAGCAGCTTAGGAGGGGAGGATGAGCAGTTCTTC	CASSLGGEDEQFF
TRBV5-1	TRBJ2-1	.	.	TGCGCCAGCAGATCCAACGTGAGGGATGAGCAGTTCTTC	CASRSNVRDEQFF
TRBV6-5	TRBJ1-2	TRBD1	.	TGTGCCAGCAGCCAGATTGGGACAGCTTACTATGGCTACACCTTC	CASSQIGTAYYGYTF
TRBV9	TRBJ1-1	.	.	TGTGCCAGCAGCGACCATTTCAACAGGGCAGAAGCTTTCTTT	CASSDHFNRAEAFF
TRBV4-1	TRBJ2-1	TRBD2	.	TGCGCCAGCAGCCAAGAAAAAGGGGCGGGAGGGTCCTACAATGAGCAGTTCTTC	CASSQEKGAGGSYNEQFF
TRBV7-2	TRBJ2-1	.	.	TGTGCCAGCAGCGCCAACAGGGCTGAGCAGTTCTTC	CASSANRAEQFF
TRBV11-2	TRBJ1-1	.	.	TGTGCCAGCAGCCCGGCCTCAACGGGGGAAGCTTTCTTT	CASSPASTGEAFF
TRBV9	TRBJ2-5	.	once	TGTGCCAGCAGCGTAGTCGGTGGGAGTTCGGAGACCCAGTACTTC	CASSVVGGSSETQYF
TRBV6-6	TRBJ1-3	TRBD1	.	TGTGCCAGCAGAAACCGGGACAGGGTATATTTT	CASRNRDRVYF
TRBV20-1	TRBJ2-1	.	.	TGCAGTGCTAGCTACCAAGATGAGCAGTTCTTC	CSASYQDEQFF
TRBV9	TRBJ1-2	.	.	TGTGCCAGCAGTAAATCGTCAGGGACAAACTATGGCTACACCTTC	CASSKSSGTNYGYTF
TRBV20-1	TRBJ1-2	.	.	TGCAGTGCTAGTCTCCTGCGGGCGAATAAAGGAACTAACTATGGCTACACCTTC	CSASLLRANKGTNYGYTF
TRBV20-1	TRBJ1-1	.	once	TGCAAAGCCGGGGGAGAAGCTTTCTTT	CKAGGEAFF
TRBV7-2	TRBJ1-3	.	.	TGTGCCAGCAGCTTAGTGGGCCAGGGAGGCGGAAACACCATATATTTT	CASSLVGQGGGNTIYF
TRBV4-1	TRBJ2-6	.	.	TGCGCCAGCAGCCAACAGGTGGCAGCTGGGGCCAACGTCCTGACTTTC	CASSQQVAAGANVLTF
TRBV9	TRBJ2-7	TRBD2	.	TGTGCCAGCAGCGCGGACCTTAGCGGGACCGAGCAGTACTTC	CASSADLSGTEQYF
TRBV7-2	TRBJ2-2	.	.	TGTGCCAGCAGCTTCGAGAGGGTCACCGGGGAGCTGTTTTTT	CASSFERVTGELFF
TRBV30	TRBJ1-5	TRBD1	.	TGTGCCTGGAGTAGGGACAGGGGTCTGAGCAATCAGCCCCAGCATTTT	CAWSRDRGLSNQPQHF
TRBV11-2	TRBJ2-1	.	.	TGTGCCAGCAACCCTCAGGCAGGGACCTACAATGAGCAGTTCTTC	CASNPQAGTYNEQFF
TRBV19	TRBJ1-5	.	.	TGTGCCAGTAGTATATTCAGGGGTTATCAGCCCCAGCATTTT	CASSIFRGYQPQHF
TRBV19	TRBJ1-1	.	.	TGTGCCAGTAGTATTATATGGGATCAGGGTGAAGCTTTCTTT	CASSIIWDQGEAFF
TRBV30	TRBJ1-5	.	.	TGTGCCTGGAGTAGGGGGGGGGTACAGCCCCAGCATTTT	CAWSRGGVQPQHF
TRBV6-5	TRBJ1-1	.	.	TGTGCCAGCAGCCAGCGATTCCGGCAAGGTGAAGCTTTCTTT	CASSQRFRQGEAFF
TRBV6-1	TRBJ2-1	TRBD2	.	TGTGCCAGCAGTGTGCGGCGTAGCGGGGGGATAAACAATGAGCAGTTCTTC	CASSVRRSGGINNEQFF